This T cell receptor beta chain was observed in a study of T cell responses to AZD1222 COVID-19 vaccine. Trimming left V 1 base short and J 0 bases short, with 12 bases between. Germline-derived CDR1 and CDR2 are SEHNR and FQNEAQ (reference sequence). The CDR3 has 16 amino acids. The assay was immunoSEQ multiplex PCR, and TCRdb's table has in-frame clones only and misses some. The repertoire holds about 130,000 clones, with 88% as singletons. Only one count was recorded for this clone. The chain joins TRBV7-9 to TRBJ1-1; D is possibly TRBD1 (5 bases). Sequenced here: peripheral blood, sampled on day 0 of MenACWY control vaccination. The source of this sequence is an adult in good health. The CDR3 nucleotides are TGTGCCAGCAGCTTAGATAGGGGAAGGGTGAACACTGAAGCTTTCTTT. Protein product: CASSLDRGRVNTEAFF.